Included here is one T cell receptor beta chain sequence, with context. This sample is part of a study of control samples from healthy donors and cancer patients. Sequencing was performed with immunoSEQ multiplex PCR; in TCRdb, only in-frame clones are kept and a portion is missing. Here the sample spans tens of thousands of clones, approximately 89% being singletons. The CDR3 is 13 amino acids. V was trimmed by 4 bases and J by 7 bases, leaving 8 bases between them. The germline V gene encodes CDR1 LNHDA and CDR2 SQIVND (reference sequence). Specimen: blood. The J gene is TRBJ1-6, the V gene TRBV19; the D is unclear. This receptor was obtained from a man aged 50-59 years in good health. CDR3 DNA sequence: TGTGCCAGTAGTAAGGGAGGGAATTCACCCCTCCACTTT. Translated: CASSKGGNSPLHF.